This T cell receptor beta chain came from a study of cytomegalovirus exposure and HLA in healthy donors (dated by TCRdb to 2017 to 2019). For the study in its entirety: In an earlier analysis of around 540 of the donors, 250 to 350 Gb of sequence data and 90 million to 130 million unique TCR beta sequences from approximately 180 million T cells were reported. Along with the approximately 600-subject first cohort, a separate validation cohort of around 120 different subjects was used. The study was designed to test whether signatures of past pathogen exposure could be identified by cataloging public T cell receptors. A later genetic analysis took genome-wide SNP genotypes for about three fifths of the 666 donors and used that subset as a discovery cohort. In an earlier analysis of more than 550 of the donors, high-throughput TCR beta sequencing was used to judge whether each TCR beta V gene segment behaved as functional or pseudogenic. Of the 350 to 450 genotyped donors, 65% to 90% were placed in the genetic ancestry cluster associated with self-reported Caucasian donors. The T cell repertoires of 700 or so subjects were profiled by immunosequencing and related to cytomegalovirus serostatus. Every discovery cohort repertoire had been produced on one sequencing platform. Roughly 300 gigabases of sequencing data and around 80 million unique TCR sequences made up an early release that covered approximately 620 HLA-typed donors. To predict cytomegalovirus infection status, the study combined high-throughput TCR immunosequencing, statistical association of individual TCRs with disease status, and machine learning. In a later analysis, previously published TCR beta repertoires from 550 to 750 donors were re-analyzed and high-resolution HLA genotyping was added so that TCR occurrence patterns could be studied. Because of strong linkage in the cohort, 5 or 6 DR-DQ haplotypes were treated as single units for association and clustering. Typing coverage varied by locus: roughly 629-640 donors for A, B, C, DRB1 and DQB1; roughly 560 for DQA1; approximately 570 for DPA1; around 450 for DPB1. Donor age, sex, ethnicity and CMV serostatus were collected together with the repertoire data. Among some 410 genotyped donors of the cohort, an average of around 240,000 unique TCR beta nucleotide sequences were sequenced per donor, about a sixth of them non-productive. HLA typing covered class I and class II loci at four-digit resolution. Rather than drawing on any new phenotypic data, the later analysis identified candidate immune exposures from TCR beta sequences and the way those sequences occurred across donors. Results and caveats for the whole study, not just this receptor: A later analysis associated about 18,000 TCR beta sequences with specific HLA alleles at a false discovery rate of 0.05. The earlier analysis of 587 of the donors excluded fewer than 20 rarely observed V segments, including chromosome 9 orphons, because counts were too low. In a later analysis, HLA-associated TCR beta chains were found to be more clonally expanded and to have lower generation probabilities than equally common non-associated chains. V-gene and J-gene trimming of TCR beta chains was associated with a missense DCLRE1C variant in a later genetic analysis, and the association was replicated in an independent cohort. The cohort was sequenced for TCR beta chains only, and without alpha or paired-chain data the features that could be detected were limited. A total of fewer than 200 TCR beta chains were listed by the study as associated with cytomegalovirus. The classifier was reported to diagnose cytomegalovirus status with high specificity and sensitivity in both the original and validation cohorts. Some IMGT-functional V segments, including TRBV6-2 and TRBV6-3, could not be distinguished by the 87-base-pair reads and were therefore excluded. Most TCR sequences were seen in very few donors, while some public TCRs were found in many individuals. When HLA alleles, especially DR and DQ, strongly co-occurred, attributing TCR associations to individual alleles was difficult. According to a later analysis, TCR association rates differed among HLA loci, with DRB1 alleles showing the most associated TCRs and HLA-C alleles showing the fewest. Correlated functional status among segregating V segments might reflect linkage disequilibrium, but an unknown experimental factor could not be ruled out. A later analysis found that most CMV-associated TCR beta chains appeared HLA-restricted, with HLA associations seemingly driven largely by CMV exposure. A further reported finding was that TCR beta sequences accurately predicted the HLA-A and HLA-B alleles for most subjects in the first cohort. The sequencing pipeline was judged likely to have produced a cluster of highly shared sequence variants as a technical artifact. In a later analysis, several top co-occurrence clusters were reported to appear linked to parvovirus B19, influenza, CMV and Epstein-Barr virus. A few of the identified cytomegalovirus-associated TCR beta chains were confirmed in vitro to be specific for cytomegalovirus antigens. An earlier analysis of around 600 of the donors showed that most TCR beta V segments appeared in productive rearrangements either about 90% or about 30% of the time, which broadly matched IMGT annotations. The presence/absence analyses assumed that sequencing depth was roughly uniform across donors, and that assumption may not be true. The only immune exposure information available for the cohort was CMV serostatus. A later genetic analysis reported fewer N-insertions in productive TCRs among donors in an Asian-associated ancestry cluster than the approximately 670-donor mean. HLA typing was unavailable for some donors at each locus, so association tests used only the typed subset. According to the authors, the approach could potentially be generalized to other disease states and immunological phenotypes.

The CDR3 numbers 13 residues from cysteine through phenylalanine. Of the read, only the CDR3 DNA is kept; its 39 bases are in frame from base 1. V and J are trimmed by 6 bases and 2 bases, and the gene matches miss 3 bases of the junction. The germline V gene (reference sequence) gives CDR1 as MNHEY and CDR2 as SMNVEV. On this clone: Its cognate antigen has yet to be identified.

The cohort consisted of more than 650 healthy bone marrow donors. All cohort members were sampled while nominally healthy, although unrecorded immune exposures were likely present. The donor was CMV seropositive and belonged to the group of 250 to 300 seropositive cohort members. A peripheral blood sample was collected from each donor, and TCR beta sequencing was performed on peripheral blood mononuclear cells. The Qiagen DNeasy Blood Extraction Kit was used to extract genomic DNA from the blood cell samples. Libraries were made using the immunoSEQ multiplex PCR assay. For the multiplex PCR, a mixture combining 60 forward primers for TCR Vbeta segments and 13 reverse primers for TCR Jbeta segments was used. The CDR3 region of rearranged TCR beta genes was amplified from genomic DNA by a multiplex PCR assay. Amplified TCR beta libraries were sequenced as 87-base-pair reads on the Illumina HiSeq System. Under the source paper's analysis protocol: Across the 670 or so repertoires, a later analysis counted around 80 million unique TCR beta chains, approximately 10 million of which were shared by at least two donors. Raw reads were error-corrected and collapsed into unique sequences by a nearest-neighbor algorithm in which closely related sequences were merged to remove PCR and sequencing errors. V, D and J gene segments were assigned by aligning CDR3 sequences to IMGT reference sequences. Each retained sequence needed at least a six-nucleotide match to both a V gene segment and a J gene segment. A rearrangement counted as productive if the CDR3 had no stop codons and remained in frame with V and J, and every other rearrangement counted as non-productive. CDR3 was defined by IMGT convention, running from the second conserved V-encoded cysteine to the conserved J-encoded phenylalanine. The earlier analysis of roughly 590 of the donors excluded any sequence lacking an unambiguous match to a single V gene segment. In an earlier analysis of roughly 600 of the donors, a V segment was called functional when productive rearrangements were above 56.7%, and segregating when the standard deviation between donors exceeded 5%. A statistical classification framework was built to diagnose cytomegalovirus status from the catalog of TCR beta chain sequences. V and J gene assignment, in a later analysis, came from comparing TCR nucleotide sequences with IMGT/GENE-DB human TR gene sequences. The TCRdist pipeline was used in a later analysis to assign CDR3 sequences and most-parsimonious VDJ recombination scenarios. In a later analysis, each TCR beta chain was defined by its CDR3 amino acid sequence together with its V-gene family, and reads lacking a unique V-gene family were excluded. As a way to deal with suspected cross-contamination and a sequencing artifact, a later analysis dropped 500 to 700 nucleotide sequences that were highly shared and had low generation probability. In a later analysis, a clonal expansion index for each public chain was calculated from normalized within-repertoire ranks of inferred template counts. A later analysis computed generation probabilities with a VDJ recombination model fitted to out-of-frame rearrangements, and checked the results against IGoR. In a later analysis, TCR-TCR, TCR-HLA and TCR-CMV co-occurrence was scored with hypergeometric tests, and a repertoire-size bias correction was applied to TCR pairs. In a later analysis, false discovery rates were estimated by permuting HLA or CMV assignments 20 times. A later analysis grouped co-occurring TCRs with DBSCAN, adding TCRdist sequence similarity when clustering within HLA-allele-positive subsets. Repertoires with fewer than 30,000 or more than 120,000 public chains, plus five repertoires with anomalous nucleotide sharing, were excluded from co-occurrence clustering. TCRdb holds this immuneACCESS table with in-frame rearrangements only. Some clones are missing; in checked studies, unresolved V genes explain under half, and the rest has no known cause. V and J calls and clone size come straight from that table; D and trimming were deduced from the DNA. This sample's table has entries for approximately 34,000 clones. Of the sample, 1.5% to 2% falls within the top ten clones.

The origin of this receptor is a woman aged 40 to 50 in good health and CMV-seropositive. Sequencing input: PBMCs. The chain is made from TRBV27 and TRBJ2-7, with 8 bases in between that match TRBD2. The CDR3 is CASRLAGAYEQYF. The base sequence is TGTGCCAGCAGGCTAGCGGGTGCCTACGAGCAGTACTTC.